The clone carrying this TCR beta chain was found many times. The time point: patch test 1, 2 weeks after DPC sensitization. The treatment denotes: therapeutic diphenylcyclopropenone sensitization with weekly scalp DPC. In every case, blood was obtained before the patch test was applied. This CDR3 spans 15 amino acids. Trimming cost V 3 bases and J 5 bases, with 14 bases left between them. CDR1 and CDR2 (germline): KGHSH, LQKENI. This entry is derived from a study of human T cells and chemical hapten exposure. At the level of the study: Doses of diphenylcyclopropenone went to the patients' scalps weekly throughout the roughly 24-week study.

Each CDR3 protein is one row after TCRdb ran MiXCR on the RACE reads. The sample holds a few hundred thousand distinct CDR3 sequences, roughly 4.8% seen once. This TCR was sampled from a woman between 50 and 59 years old with alopecia areata. Some clones in this sample may be carry-over from other donors' samples. Sequenced material: whole blood, taken in connection with sensitization to the hapten diphenylcyclopropenone (DPC). This chain links TRBV18 with TRBJ1-5; weak D call: TRBD1 (6 bases). CDR3 amino acids: CASSPMTGGDQPQHF. In DNA, the CDR3 is TGTGCCAGCTCACCGATGACAGGAGGCGATCAGCCCCAGCATTTT.